This T cell receptor beta chain derives from a study of cytomegalovirus exposure and HLA in healthy donors (dated by TCRdb to about 2017). Broadly, across the study: In an earlier analysis of roughly 590 of the donors, 276 Gb of sequence data and some 100 million unique TCR beta sequences from roughly 200 million T cells were reported. A few DR-DQ haplotypes were treated as single units for association and clustering because of strong linkage in the cohort. Typing coverage differed by locus: A, B, C, DRB1 and DQB1 were typed in roughly 620-630 donors, DQA1 in about 550, DPA1 in 600 to 610, and DPB1 in approximately 450. Every repertoire in the discovery cohort had been generated on one and the same sequencing platform. Across some 400 genotyped donors of the cohort, an average of approximately 200,000 unique TCR beta nucleotide sequences per donor were sequenced, and 15% to 20% of those sequences were non-productive. To predict cytomegalovirus infection status, the study brought together high-throughput TCR immunosequencing, statistical association of individual TCRs with disease status, and machine learning. A later analysis re-examined previously published TCR beta repertoires from several hundred donors and added high-resolution HLA genotyping to investigate patterns of TCR occurrence. In the later analysis, no new phenotypic data were used to find candidate immune exposures; instead, reliance was placed on TCR beta sequences and their occurrence across donors. Alongside the repertoire data, information on donor age, sex, ethnicity and CMV serostatus was compiled. A later genetic analysis took genome-wide SNP genotypes for about 65% of the 666 donors and used that subset as a discovery cohort. Using immunosequencing, the study profiled T cell repertoires from 500 to 800 subjects and related those repertoires to cytomegalovirus serostatus. In an earlier analysis of about 590 of the donors, high-throughput TCR beta sequencing was used to judge whether each TCR beta V gene segment behaved as functional or pseudogenic. Besides the first cohort of 666 subjects, a separate validation cohort made up of 120 different subjects was used. Among the roughly 370 genotyped donors, more than 70% belonged to the genetic ancestry cluster associated with self-reported Caucasian donors. Both class I and class II loci were covered by HLA typing, at four-digit resolution. The study aimed to test whether cataloging public T cell receptors could reveal signatures of past pathogen exposure. Roughly 300 gigabases of sequencing data and approximately 93 million unique TCR sequences were included in an early release covering over 600 HLA-typed donors. The study at large found these results: A total of some 180 TCR beta chains were listed by the study as associated with cytomegalovirus. Only TCR beta chains were sequenced in this cohort, and the absence of alpha or paired-chain data limited detectable features. Presence/absence analyses assumed roughly uniform sequencing depth across donors, an assumption that may not hold. A later analysis reported that several top co-occurrence clusters appeared linked to parvovirus B19, influenza, CMV and Epstein-Barr virus. The classifier was reported to diagnose cytomegalovirus status with high specificity and sensitivity in both the original cohort and the validation cohort. An earlier analysis of 587 of the donors showed that most TCR beta V segments appeared in productive rearrangements either about 90% or about 30% of the time, which broadly matched IMGT annotations. In a later analysis, HLA-associated TCR beta chains showed more clonal expansion and lower generation probabilities than non-associated chains that were equally common. In a later genetic analysis, fewer N-insertions in productive TCRs were reported among donors in an Asian-associated ancestry cluster than the roughly 700-donor mean. CMV serostatus was the only immune exposure information available for the cohort. A further reported finding was that TCR beta sequences accurately predicted the HLA-A and HLA-B alleles for most subjects in the first cohort. Linkage disequilibrium might explain the correlated functional status among segregating V segments, but an unknown experimental factor could not be excluded. In a later genetic analysis, a missense DCLRE1C variant was associated with V-gene and J-gene trimming of TCR beta chains, and the association was replicated in an independent cohort. The sequencing pipeline was judged likely to have produced a cluster of highly shared sequence variants as a technical artifact. Most CMV-associated TCR beta chains appeared to be HLA-restricted in a later analysis, and the HLA associations seemed to be driven largely by CMV exposure. According to the authors, the approach could potentially be generalized to other disease states and immunological phenotypes. Across donors, most TCR sequences were observed very rarely, whereas some public TCRs were present in many individuals. At a false discovery rate of 0.05, a later analysis linked about 17,000 TCR beta sequences to specific HLA alleles. Assigning TCR associations to individual alleles was difficult when HLA alleles, especially DR and DQ, strongly co-occurred. In a later analysis, TCR association rates were found to vary across HLA loci, with the most associated TCRs seen for DRB1 alleles and the fewest for HLA-C alleles. A few of the identified cytomegalovirus-associated TCR beta chains were confirmed in vitro to be specific for cytomegalovirus antigens. Because HLA typing was unavailable for some donors at each locus, only the typed subset was used in association tests. Because counts were too low, approximately 18 rarely observed V segments, including chromosome 9 orphons, were excluded from the earlier analysis of roughly 580 of the donors. Some IMGT-functional V segments, including TRBV6-2 and TRBV6-3, could not be distinguished by the 87-base-pair reads and were therefore excluded.

V and J are trimmed by 0 bases and 7 bases, and the gene matches miss 7 bases of the junction. For CDR1 and CDR2, the germline V gene (reference sequence) lists SGHNT and YYREEE. Including the terminal cysteine and phenylalanine, the CDR3 comprises 14 residues. Here the CDR3 DNA is all that survives: 42 bases in frame from base 1. The library was generated by the immunoSEQ multiplex PCR assay. For the multiplex PCR, a mixture combining 60 forward primers for TCR Vbeta segments and 13 reverse primers for TCR Jbeta segments was used. The CDR3 region of rearranged TCR beta genes was amplified from genomic DNA by a multiplex PCR assay. The amplified TCR beta libraries were sequenced on the Illumina HiSeq System as 87-base-pair reads. Per the original workflow: Across the 670 or so repertoires, a later analysis counted tens of millions of unique TCR beta chains, 9 million to 14 million of which were shared by at least two donors. To remove PCR and sequencing errors, raw reads were error-corrected and collapsed into unique sequences using a nearest-neighbor algorithm that merged closely related sequences. V, D and J gene segments were assigned by aligning CDR3 sequences to IMGT reference sequences. For a sequence to be retained, at least a six-nucleotide match to both a V gene segment and a J gene segment was required. A rearrangement counted as productive if the CDR3 had no stop codons and remained in frame with V and J, and every other rearrangement counted as non-productive. Following IMGT convention, CDR3 was defined as the stretch from the second conserved V-encoded cysteine up to the conserved J-encoded phenylalanine. The earlier analysis of some 550 of the donors excluded any sequence lacking an unambiguous match to a single V gene segment. An earlier analysis of 587 of the donors called V segments functional above 56.7% productive rearrangements and segregating when the between-donor standard deviation exceeded 5%. A statistical classification framework was built for diagnosing cytomegalovirus status from the catalog of TCR beta chain sequences. V and J gene assignment, in a later analysis, came from comparing TCR nucleotide sequences with IMGT/GENE-DB human TR gene sequences. Using the TCRdist pipeline, a later analysis assigned CDR3 sequences along with most-parsimonious VDJ recombination scenarios. A later analysis defined each TCR beta chain by its CDR3 amino acid sequence plus V-gene family, and excluded reads lacking a unique V-gene family. As a way to deal with suspected cross-contamination and a sequencing artifact, a later analysis dropped roughly 600 nucleotide sequences that were highly shared and had low generation probability. A later analysis calculated a clonal expansion index for each public chain from normalized within-repertoire ranks of inferred template counts. In a later analysis, generation probabilities were computed with a VDJ recombination model fitted to out-of-frame rearrangements, and the resulting probabilities were checked against IGoR. Hypergeometric tests were used in a later analysis to score TCR-TCR, TCR-HLA and TCR-CMV co-occurrence, with a repertoire-size bias correction applied to the TCR pairs. False discovery rates were estimated in a later analysis by permuting HLA or CMV assignments 20 times. In a later analysis, co-occurring TCRs were grouped with DBSCAN, and TCRdist sequence similarity was added when clustering was performed within HLA-allele-positive subsets. Repertoires with fewer than 30,000 or more than 120,000 public chains were left out of co-occurrence clustering, as were four to six repertoires with anomalous nucleotide sharing. Drawn from immuneACCESS, this table holds only the in-frame rearrangements with V and J called that TCRdb kept. Clones are partly lost; checked studies trace under half to an unresolved V gene and leave the rest unexplained. The DNA gave D and trimming, while V, J and clone size come from that table. Counted in this sample were around 130,000 clones; 75% to 85% of them appeared once. The top ten clones comprise approximately 10% of the sample.

The cohort consisted of 666 healthy bone marrow donors. At the time of sampling, all cohort members were nominally healthy, though unrecorded immune exposures were likely present. The donor tested CMV seropositive, placing the donor among the 289 seropositive members of the cohort. A peripheral blood sample was collected from each donor, and TCR beta sequencing was performed on peripheral blood mononuclear cells. Genomic DNA was extracted from the blood cell samples with the Qiagen DNeasy Blood Extraction Kit. Concerning this clone: Its cognate antigen has yet to be identified. The input lacks base qualities; no much larger clone sits a single base away.

The chain joins TRBV5-4 to TRBJ2-7, and 7 junction bases match TRBD2. The sequence was collected from a male donor in good health and CMV-seropositive. The sample taken for sequencing was PBMCs. In nucleotides, the sequence is TGTGCCAGCAGCTTGGCAGGCGGGAGCAGTGAGCAGTACTTC. Translated, this gives CASSLAGGSSEQYF.